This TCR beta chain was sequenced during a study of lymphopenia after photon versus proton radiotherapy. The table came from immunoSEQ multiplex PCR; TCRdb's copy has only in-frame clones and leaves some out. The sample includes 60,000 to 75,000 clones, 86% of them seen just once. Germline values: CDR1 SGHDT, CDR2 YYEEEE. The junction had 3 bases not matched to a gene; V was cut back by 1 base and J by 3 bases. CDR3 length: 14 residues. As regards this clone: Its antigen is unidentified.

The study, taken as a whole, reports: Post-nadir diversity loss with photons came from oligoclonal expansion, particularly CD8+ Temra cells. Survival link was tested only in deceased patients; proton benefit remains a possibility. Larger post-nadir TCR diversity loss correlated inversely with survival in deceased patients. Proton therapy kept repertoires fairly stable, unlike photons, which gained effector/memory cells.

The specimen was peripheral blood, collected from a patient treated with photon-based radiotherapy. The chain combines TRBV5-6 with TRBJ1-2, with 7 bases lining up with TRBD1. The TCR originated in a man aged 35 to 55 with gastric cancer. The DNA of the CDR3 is TGTGCCAGCAGCTTGACCAGGGGGGACTATGGCTACACCTTC. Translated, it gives CASSLTRGDYGYTF. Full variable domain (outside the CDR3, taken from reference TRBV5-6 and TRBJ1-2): DAGVTQSPTHLIKTRGQQVTLRCSPKSGHDTVSWYQQALGQGPQFIFQYYEEEERQRGNFPDRFSGHQFPNYSSELNVNALLLGDSALYLCASSLTRGDYGYTFGSGTRLTVV.